This TCR beta chain was found in a study of shared clonotypes between healthy human individuals. General study results and limits: Estimated richness values were generally larger in naive subsets than in memory subsets.

The assay was immunoSEQ multiplex PCR, and TCRdb's table has in-frame clones only and misses some. The sample lists around 350,000 clones, more than 60% seen once, with roughly a tenth in the top ten. This clone was counted a few times. Antigen specificity is unknown. Donors included only healthy HIV-negative adults lacking recent acute infections or vaccinations. Everyone who donated was a Caucasian adult who lived in Nashville, Tennessee. Negatively enriched CD4+ T cells were divided by CD45RA into naive and memory. Germline CDR1 reads SGDLS; CDR2 reads YYNGEE. V trimming: 4 bases; J trimming: 7 bases; junction bases outside the gene matches: 11. CDR3 length: 17 amino acids.

The sequenced sample consisted of memory CD4+ T cells sorted from blood. As for subset: CD45RA-negative fraction. The chain employs TRBV9 and TRBJ2-1; 13 nucleotides line up with TRBD2. This TCR derives from a man younger than 45 in good health. CDR3 residues: CASSPLLAGGPRNEQFF. For the CDR3, the DNA is TGTGCCAGCAGCCCCTTACTAGCGGGAGGGCCTAGGAATGAGCAGTTCTTC.